The present T cell receptor (beta chain) was sequenced within a study of sequential checkpoint blockade in melanoma. Overall study context: Randomization was 1:1 between first-line nivolumab→ipilimumab and ipilimumab→nivolumab. Maintenance nivolumab came after either treatment sequence.

Treatment defined: randomized to nivolumab then ipilimumab (arm A) or the reverse (arm B). Patients had received no earlier DNA-damaging chemotherapy. PBMC sorting kept live CD3+CD8+ cells without CD19 or CD56. Deletions cut 9 bases from V and 3 bases from J, with 6 bases between. Germline lookup yields CDR1 LNHDA and CDR2 SQIVND (reference sequence). The CDR3 contains 11 residues. Using immunoSEQ multiplex PCR, the repertoire was profiled, and TCRdb retains in-frame clones only, with some absent. The data contain under 40,000 clones, more than 70% of them singletons. The chain joins TRBV19 to TRBJ2-1; possibly TRBD2 for D (5 bases). Sequencing was performed on CD8+ T cells sorted from blood (inferred from file names), taken from a patient given nivolumab and ipilimumab in sequence. The sequence was collected from a human donor with melanoma. CDR3 loop: CASGLYNEQFF. The CDR3 DNA sequence: TGTGCCAGCGGACTCTACAATGAGCAGTTCTTC.